This TCR beta chain was documented in a study of T cell responses to AZD1222 COVID-19 vaccine (TCRdb year 2021). A note on the overall study: Because spike-specific TCR depth and breadth did not differ between the two schedules, AZD1222 recipients who got a second dose at roughly 4 weeks were pooled with those who got a second dose at roughly 12 weeks. TCR sequencing was performed for roughly 240 trial participants, of whom 200 to 210 were given two doses of AZD1222 and 26 were given two doses of MenACWY control vaccine. Trial participants were enrolled into age subgroups of 18-55, 56-69 and 70-plus years, which contained roughly 150, 30 and 60 TCR-sequenced participants, respectively. Findings and caveats that apply to the study as a whole: Participants were mostly white British and included more females than males, and it was suggested by the authors that clonal diversity may have been underestimated. Conclusions about previously exposed vaccinees are limited because only a handful of AZD1222 recipients were SARS-CoV-2 seropositive at baseline. Because no day 14 peak-response samples were available, the repertoires could be characterized only after the peak T cell response. After two AZD1222 doses, spike-specific TCR breadth and depth were significantly higher than at day 0 and than in MenACWY recipients. The 56-69-year group was small, and its depth increase did not reach significance, likely because of low power. Reportedly, close to half of the unique spike-specific TCRs recognized epitopes lying outside the regions that are mutated in the B.1.351 and B.1.1.7 variants. The whole spike protein was spanned by vaccine-associated CD4 TCRs, and dominant responses were seen in regions 160-218 and 743-854.

Of note for this clone: Its recognized antigen is unknown. No base qualities exist here, and no much larger clone lies one base off it.

The meaning of the sample's time point label: baseline before first vaccination. Vaccinee samples came from UK trials COV001 and COV002, including a single-blind randomized controlled phase 2/3 trial of AZD1222 (ChAdOx1 nCoV-19) in healthy adults. For TCRbeta chain sequencing, PBMC samples from trial participants were taken at day 0 and at day 28 after the second dose. The CDR3 regions of human TCRbeta chains were analyzed by immunosequencing. From the authors' description of their analysis: TCRs in the repertoires were matched against a reference library of SARS-CoV-2-specific TCRs that had been generated with the MIRA antigen-specificity platform. Breadth meant the fraction of unique TCRs that were SARS-CoV-2-associated, whereas depth meant the fraction of total T cells that were SARS-CoV-2-associated. Using the MIRA data, each spike-specific TCR was mapped to the spike region that the TCR reacts to and placed in a CD4 or CD8 class. Log10-transformed breadth and depth values were compared by one-way ANOVA with Sidak's multiple comparisons tests. Drawn from immuneACCESS, this table holds only the in-frame rearrangements with V and J called that TCRdb kept. Clones are partly lost; checked studies trace under half to an unresolved V gene and leave the rest unexplained. V and J calls and clone size follow that table, whereas D and trimming were derived from the DNA. In all, the sample holds about 98,000 clones, and roughly 90% of those were seen once. About 5.8% of the sample goes to the ten largest clones.

CDR3 length: 15 amino acids, cysteine to phenylalanine. Left in the record is the CDR3 DNA by itself, 45 bases read in frame from the first base. Here V drops 1 base and J drops 7 bases, and the junction holds 9 bases not matched to any gene. The germline V gene yields SGHVS for CDR1 and FNYEAQ for CDR2. The chain was built from TRBV7-6 and TRBJ2-7; a stretch of 8 junction bases matches TRBD2. Sequenced here: peripheral blood, sampled on day 0 of AZD1222 vaccination. The receptor's source is an adult in good health. The DNA reads TGTGCCAGCAGCTTAGTCGGCGGGAGGCCCTGGGAGCAGTACTTC. It translates as CASSLVGGRPWEQYF. With the rest looked up from the reference TRBV7-6 and TRBJ2-7 genes rather than sequenced, the full variable domain is GAGVSQSPRYKVTKRGQDVALRCDPISGHVSLYWYRQALGQGPEFLTYFNYEAQQDKSGLPNDRFSAERPEGSISTLTIQRTEQRDSAMYRCASSLVGGRPWEQYFGPGTRLTVT.